This T cell receptor beta chain appears in the sequencing data of a study of blood T cell repertoires in COVID-19. V lost 4 bases to trimming and J lost 3 bases; unmatched junction nucleotides: 14. CDR3 length: 18 amino acids. Germline V gene sequence: CDR1 KGHSH, CDR2 LQKENI. Measured with immunoSEQ multiplex PCR; TCRdb has only the in-frame clones, and not every one. The table lists about 290,000 clones, about 89% of them singletons. Each participant's cohort was designated according to participant-reported clinical history. The recovered donors of Cohort 3 showed two negative PCRs, clearance, or symptom resolution.

The TCR was taken from a woman in her forties who had recovered from COVID-19. Input material: PBMCs or T cells enriched from blood (not recorded which). The chain is built from TRBV18 and TRBJ1-2; 10 bases are shared with TRBD1. The CDR3 nucleotides are TGTGCCAGCTCACGCCCGGGACAGGGGTTAGAGAAGTACTATGGCTACACCTTC. Translating gives CASSRPGQGLEKYYGYTF.